The clone carrying this TCR beta chain was seen only once. Its antigen is currently unknown. During the collection period, no donor immune events like infections were recorded. The V and J ends lost 3 bases and 1 base, in that order; junction bases with no gene match: 6. The CDR3 runs to 16 residues. CDR1 and CDR2 (germline): MGHRA, YSYEKL. This specimen belongs to a study of identifying expanded T cells in peripheral blood. Study-level findings and limits: Differentially abundant clones: around 1.2 between replicates, approximately 16 at two to three weeks, over 18 at four. Clone count variance between roughly 2-week samples rose with total template count.

Repertoires were generated with immunoSEQ multiplex PCR, while TCRdb's copy carries only in-frame clones and drops some. The profile covers around 120,000 clones, with more than 85% appearing a single time and about a sixth taken by the ten largest. The sequence derives from a person between 18 and 69 years old in good health. Sequences were obtained from blood. This chain uses TRBV4-1 with TRBJ1-1, with 9 bases identical to TRBD1. CDR3 sequence: CASSQRTGGANTEAFF. CDR3 sequence (DNA): TGCGCCAGCAGCCAGAGAACAGGGGGCGCGAACACTGAAGCTTTCTTT.